The T cell receptor (beta chain) described here comes from a study of T cell changes during pregnancy in multiple sclerosis. CDR3 size: 19 residues. CDR1 LNHNV and CDR2 YYDKDF come from the germline V gene (reference sequence). V trimming: 2 bases; J trimming: 6 bases; junction bases outside the gene matches: 20. Data came from immunoSEQ multiplex PCR; TCRdb stores just in-frame clones and leaves some out. The sample holds some 49,000 clones; nearly 90% are singletons and the top ten take about 5.1%. The TCR was taken from a female donor in good health, enrolled as a control in a pregnancy study. V gene TRBV15 combines with J gene TRBJ2-7; 9 nucleotides align to TRBD2. The material sequenced was peripheral blood, taken after pregnancy. The CDR3 DNA is TGTGCCACCAGCAGACCTGGGACACCAGCGGGAGGCTATCTTGGCGAGCAGTACTTC. Amino acids: CATSRPGTPAGGYLGEQYF.